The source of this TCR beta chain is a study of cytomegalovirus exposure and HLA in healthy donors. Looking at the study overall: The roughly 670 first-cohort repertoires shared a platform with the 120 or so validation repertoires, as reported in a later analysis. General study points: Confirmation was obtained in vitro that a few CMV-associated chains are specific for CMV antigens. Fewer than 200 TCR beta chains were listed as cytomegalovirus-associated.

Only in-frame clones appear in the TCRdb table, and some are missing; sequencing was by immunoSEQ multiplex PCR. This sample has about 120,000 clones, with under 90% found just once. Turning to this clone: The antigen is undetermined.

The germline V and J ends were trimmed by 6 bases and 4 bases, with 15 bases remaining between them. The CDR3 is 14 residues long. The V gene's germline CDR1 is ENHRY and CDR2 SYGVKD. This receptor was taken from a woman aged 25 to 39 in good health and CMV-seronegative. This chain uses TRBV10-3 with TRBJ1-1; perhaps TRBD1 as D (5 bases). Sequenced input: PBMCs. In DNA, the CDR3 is TGTGCCATCAGCAGAATTCAGGGAAGCACTGAAGCTTTCTTT. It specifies CAISRIQGSTEAFF.